This TCR beta chain was recorded in a study of blood T cell repertoires in COVID-19. The protocol was immunoSEQ multiplex PCR, while the TCRdb copy is restricted to in-frame clones and leaves out a portion. Here the sample spans more than 300,000 clones, approximately 91% being singletons. Researchers sorted participants into cohorts using their self-reported clinical history. Those designated as exposed participants met a COVID-19 case within 2 weeks before study entry. The CDR3 runs 16 residues. V gave up 4 bases and J gave up 1 base; unmatched junction bases: 8. CDR1 is KGHSH and CDR2 is LQKENI in the germline V gene.

This receptor was obtained from a woman in her thirties who had been exposed to COVID-19. The sample taken for sequencing was PBMCs or T cells enriched from blood (not recorded which). The V and J genes are TRBV18 and TRBJ1-1; TRBD1 matches 8 bases. CDR3 in DNA: TGTGCCAGCTCACGGTCCGGGACAGGTGAGAACACTGAAGCTTTCTTT. Translation: CASSRSGTGENTEAFF.